Listed below are T cell receptor beta chains from one sample, sequenced in a study of blood T cell repertoires in COVID-19. Profiling relied on immunoSEQ multiplex PCR, and the TCRdb table lists in-frame clones only, not all of them. The sample carries under 200,000 clones, about 80% recorded once. The material sequenced was peripheral blood. The source of these receptors is a human donor with acute or convalescent COVID-19. The donor label of this sample is uncertain. CDR3s include the opening cysteine and the closing phenylalanine or tryptophan. D genes are given only for firm matches. For some rows the clone size is stated as once, few or many, or as a class when expanded; others skip it.

d_gene	abundance	v_gene	j_gene	CDR3aa	CDR3nt
NA	NA	TRBV3-1/TRBV3-2	TRBJ2-7	CASSQAYEQYF	TGTGCCAGCAGCCAGGCTTACGAGCAGTACTTC
TRBD2	NA	TRBV19	TRBJ2-1	CASTPGGSYNEQFF	TGTGCCAGTACCCCGGGGGGTTCCTACAATGAGCAGTTCTTC
TRBD1	NA	TRBV5-1	TRBJ2-5	CASSSRQGGETQYF	TGCGCCAGCAGCTCCAGACAGGGGGGCGAGACCCAGTACTTC
NA	NA	TRBV28	TRBJ1-1	CASSFSVFF	TGTGCCAGCAGTTTTTCGGTTTTCTTT
TRBD1	NA	TRBV27	TRBJ1-4	CASRRDRLNEKLFF	TGTGCCAGCAGGAGGGACAGACTTAATGAAAAACTGTTTTTT
NA	NA	TRBV10-3	TRBJ1-5	CAIKQLSRRGNQPQHF	TGTGCCATCAAACAATTAAGTCGAAGGGGGAATCAGCCCCAGCATTTT
TRBD1	NA	TRBV5-5	TRBJ2-5	CASSFAGTGGRETQYF	TGTGCCAGCAGCTTCGCCGGGACAGGGGGCAGGGAGACCCAGTACTTC
TRBD2	NA	TRBV11-2	TRBJ2-3	CASSTMSRTSGRAADTQYF	TGTGCCAGCAGCACAATGTCCCGGACTAGCGGGAGGGCCGCAGATACGCAGTATTTT
TRBD2	NA	TRBV5-4	TRBJ2-5	CASSPTRTSGGEQTQYF	TGTGCCAGCAGCCCCACTAGGACTAGCGGGGGCGAGCAGACCCAGTACTTC
TRBD2	few	TRBV19	TRBJ2-1	CASRFSGQEIGRNEQFF	TGTGCCAGTAGGTTTAGCGGGCAAGAGATAGGAAGAAATGAGCAGTTCTTC
TRBD1	NA	TRBV6-5	TRBJ1-5	CASSPGTGGFQPQHF	TGTGCCAGCAGCCCCGGGACAGGGGGATTTCAGCCCCAGCATTTT
TRBD1	NA	TRBV5-6	TRBJ1-2	CASKSRGLDGYTF	TGTGCCAGCAAGTCGAGGGGGCTCGATGGCTACACCTTC
NA	NA	TRBV10-3	TRBJ1-1	CAISGGDTEAFF	TGTGCCATCAGCGGGGGGGACACTGAAGCTTTCTTT
TRBD1	NA	TRBV6-5	TRBJ1-1	CASSYRGTGDTEAFF	TGTGCCAGCAGTTACCGGGGGACAGGGGACACTGAAGCTTTCTTT
NA	NA	TRBV7-3	TRBJ2-3	CASSLAGLSLDTQYF	TGTGCCAGCAGCTTAGCGGGATTATCGCTCGATACGCAGTATTTT
NA	NA	TRBV6-5	TRBJ1-2	CASSRWDSRLDGYTF	TGTGCCAGCAGCCGATGGGACTCGAGGTTGGATGGCTACACCTTC
NA	NA	TRBV19	TRBJ1-5	CASSTERFYSNQPQHF	TGTGCCAGTAGTACCGAACGGTTTTATAGCAATCAGCCCCAGCATTTT
TRBD1	NA	TRBV5-5	TRBJ2-7	CASSPLGTGFYEQYF	TGTGCCAGCAGCCCCCTGGGGACAGGGTTCTACGAGCAGTACTTC
NA	NA	TRBV18	TRBJ1-1	CASSLTGHKNTEAFF	TGTGCCAGCTCACTGACAGGTCACAAGAACACTGAAGCTTTCTTT
NA	NA	TRBV19	TRBJ2-3	CASSIGRRAVGTDTQYF	TGTGCCAGTAGTATAGGTAGGCGGGCAGTGGGCACAGATACGCAGTATTTT
TRBD1	few	TRBV5-6	TRBJ1-6	CASSRDRANSPLHF	TGTGCCAGCAGCCGGGACAGGGCTAATTCACCCCTCCACTTT
TRBD1	few	TRBV5-1	TRBJ1-2	CASSFDRGNGYTF	TGCGCCAGCAGCTTCGACAGGGGGAACGGCTACACCTTC
NA	NA	TRBV9	TRBJ1-5	CASSGGGEQPQHF	TGTGCCAGCAGCGGGGGGGGTGAGCAGCCCCAGCATTTT
TRBD1	NA	TRBV12-5	TRBJ1-5	CASGSASGGSQPQHF	TGTGCTAGTGGCTCTGCCTCAGGGGGCTCTCAGCCCCAGCATTTT
TRBD2	NA	TRBV30	TRBJ2-3	CAWSPARGRADTQYF	TGTGCCTGGTCACCAGCCCGGGGGAGGGCAGATACGCAGTATTTT
TRBD2	NA	TRBV5-8	TRBJ2-1	CASRRSSSGSSYNEQFF	TGTGCCAGCAGGCGCTCGTCTAGCGGGAGCTCCTACAATGAGCAGTTCTTC
NA	NA	TRBV18	TRBJ2-2	CASSNPGTGELFF	TGTGCCAGCTCAAACCCCGGCACCGGGGAGCTGTTTTTT
NA	NA	TRBV19	TRBJ1-5	CASSSAGVRDQPQHF	TGTGCCAGTAGTAGTGCAGGGGTTAGAGATCAGCCCCAGCATTTT
TRBD1	NA	TRBV7-2	TRBJ1-5	CASSFDRGGQPQHF	TGTGCCAGCAGCTTCGACAGGGGGGGGCAGCCCCAGCATTTT
TRBD2	NA	TRBV13	TRBJ2-7	CATRNGLAAGEQYF	TGTGCCACTCGGAACGGACTAGCGGCTGGGGAGCAGTACTTC
NA	NA	TRBV29-1	TRBJ1-1	CSVNQGNSNTEAFF	TGCAGCGTGAACCAGGGAAACTCCAACACTGAAGCTTTCTTT
NA	NA	TRBV7-9	TRBJ1-2	CASSLIQSGGYTF	TGTGCCAGCAGCTTAATCCAGAGCGGTGGCTACACCTTC
NA	NA	TRBV12-3/TRBV12-4	TRBJ2-7	CASRRDTANEQYF	TGTGCCAGCAGACGGGACACCGCTAACGAGCAGTACTTC
NA	NA	TRBV2	TRBJ1-5	CASRPGLDQPQHF	TGTGCCAGCAGGCCGGGGTTAGATCAGCCCCAGCATTTT
NA	NA	TRBV28	TRBJ1-1	CASKGGYTEAFF	TGTGCCAGCAAAGGCGGTTACACTGAAGCTTTCTTT
NA	NA	TRBV27	TRBJ2-7	CASSLSNGRQYF	TGTGCCAGCAGTTTATCGAACGGGAGGCAGTACTTC
NA	few	TRBV2	TRBJ1-6	CASRGAAGRDSPLHF	TGTGCCAGCAGGGGGGCGGCGGGCAGGGATTCACCCCTCCACTTT
TRBD1	NA	TRBV5-8	TRBJ1-2	CASSSQGARYGYTF	TGTGCCAGCAGCTCACAGGGGGCGCGGTATGGCTACACCTTC
NA	NA	TRBV19	TRBJ2-5	CASSISGETQYF	TGTGCCAGTAGTATCAGCGGAGAGACCCAGTACTTC
TRBD1	NA	TRBV29-1	TRBJ2-7	CSVGSRQGAEQYF	TGCAGCGTAGGTTCCAGGCAGGGGGCAGAGCAGTACTTC
NA	NA	TRBV21-1	TRBJ1-5	CASIRLPGQACNQPQHF	TGTGCCAGCATTCGACTTCCCGGACAGGCTTGCAATCAGCCCCAGCATTTT
TRBD2	NA	TRBV9	TRBJ2-3	CASSPGPTSGRTDTQYF	TGTGCCAGCAGCCCCGGCCCGACTAGCGGGCGCACAGATACGCAGTATTTT
NA	NA	TRBV5-1	TRBJ2-1	CASSLPRVPAYNEQFF	TGCGCCAGCAGCTTACCCAGGGTCCCGGCCTACAATGAGCAGTTCTTC
TRBD2	NA	TRBV5-6	TRBJ2-5	CASSLRASGEWGQETQYF	TGTGCCAGCAGCTTGAGGGCTAGCGGGGAGTGGGGGCAAGAGACCCAGTACTTC
NA	NA	TRBV6-6	TRBJ2-3	CASSSETDTQYF	TGTGCCAGCAGTTCCGAGACAGATACGCAGTATTTT
NA	few	TRBV5-4	TRBJ1-6	CASSSGGNSPLHF	TGTGCCAGCAGCTCCGGGGGTAATTCACCCCTCCACTTT
NA	NA	TRBV2	TRBJ1-2	CASSVSDIFGYTF	TGTGCCAGCAGCGTATCCGACATATTTGGCTACACCTTC
NA	NA	TRBV28	TRBJ2-5	CATRPDSSFQETQYF	TGTGCCACCCGCCCAGACAGCTCCTTCCAAGAGACCCAGTACTTC
TRBD2	NA	TRBV5-6	TRBJ2-7	CASRPILAGGPSEQYF	TGTGCCAGCCGCCCGATCCTAGCGGGGGGGCCAAGCGAGCAGTACTTC
NA	NA	TRBV27	TRBJ2-7	CASSRSTQSSYEQYF	TGTGCCAGCAGTCGGTCTACACAGAGCTCCTACGAGCAGTACTTC
NA	NA	TRBV5-1	TRBJ2-7	CASSLDRGPYEQYF	TGCGCCAGCAGCCTCGACAGAGGACCCTACGAGCAGTACTTC
TRBD1	NA	TRBV5-1	TRBJ1-2	CASSTTGGPYGYTF	TGCGCCAGCAGCACGACAGGGGGCCCCTATGGCTACACCTTC
NA	NA	TRBV6-5	TRBJ2-7	CASGDRGLEQYF	TGTGCCAGCGGGGATCGAGGGCTCGAGCAGTACTTC
NA	NA	TRBV27	TRBJ1-6	CASSLAARRGVSSYNSPLHF	TGTGCCAGCAGTTTAGCGGCTCGTAGGGGCGTCAGCTCCTATAATTCACCCCTCCACTTT
NA	NA	TRBV7-2	TRBJ2-1	CASSSGPGNEQFF	TGTGCCAGCAGCTCGGGCCCAGGGAATGAGCAGTTCTTC
TRBD1	NA	TRBV19	TRBJ1-6	CASMLQGAQNSPLHF	TGTGCCAGTATGTTACAGGGGGCTCAGAATTCACCCCTCCACTTT
NA	NA	TRBV30	TRBJ1-4	CAYSAATNEKLFF	TGTGCCTACAGTGCCGCAACTAATGAAAAACTGTTTTTT
TRBD1	NA	TRBV7-8	TRBJ1-6	CASSTDRDNSPLHF	TGTGCCAGCAGCACGGACAGGGATAATTCACCCCTCCACTTT